This T cell receptor beta chain was sequenced for a study of response to subunit inactivated influenza vaccine. This clonotype has more than one count but fewer than ten. TCRdb redid the calling of the RT-PCR reads with MiXCR, one entry per CDR3 protein. This table has 500,000 to 600,000 distinct CDR3 sequences, 16% appearing once. This receptor was taken from a man between 50 and 75 years old who received an inactivated influenza vaccine. Specimen: CD4+ T cells sorted from PBMCs, collected around 2 years after vaccination.

The CDR3 DNA follows: TGTGCCACCAGTGATGCGTCCCGGGACAGGGGGCTAACAGATACGCAGTATTTT. It encodes CATSDASRDRGLTDTQYF. The V call is TRBV24-1, the J call TRBJ2-3; 12 bases match TRBD1. This CDR3 has 18 amino acids. Germline trimming cut 3 bases from V and 3 bases from J; bases unmatched to any gene: 9. The germline V gene encodes CDR1 KGHDR and CDR2 SFDVKD.